The rows below give T cell receptor beta chains drawn from one sample of a study of identical twins. TCRdb called the 5' RACE reads again in MiXCR, with one record for every CDR3 protein. The data contain some 500,000 distinct CDR3 sequences, approximately 15% of them singletons. These same data were also listed under a study on yellow fever vaccine responses in identical twins.

What was sequenced was CD4+ T cells sorted from blood. All receptors come from a woman between 18 and 29 years old in good health. Both conserved end residues are part of each CDR3. D genes are given only for firm matches. Clone size is stated in some rows and not others, as once, few, many or a class when expanded.

J: TRBJ2-3; V: TRBV20-1; size: few; D: -; DNA: TGCAGTGCTAGCACTGTCACTAGTTTTACAGATACGCAGTATTTT; CDR3: CSASTVTSFTDTQYF
J: TRBJ2-7; V: TRBV12-3/TRBV12-4; size: -; D: -; DNA: TGTGCCAGCAGTATAACGATCGGGACACTTAGCTCCTACGAGCAGTACTTC; CDR3: CASSITIGTLSSYEQYF
J: TRBJ2-1; V: TRBV20-1; size: few; D: TRBD2; DNA: TGCAGTGCTAGAGACCTCACCGCTTGGACTAGCGGGGGGGCCGGTTCCTACAATGAGCAGTTCTTC; CDR3: CSARDLTAWTSGGAGSYNEQFF
J: TRBJ1-5; V: TRBV20-1; size: -; D: -; DNA: TGCAGTGCTAGAGGGGACGGCGCGGGAAAGCCCCAGCATTTT; CDR3: CSARGDGAGKPQHF
J: TRBJ2-1; V: TRBV28; size: -; D: TRBD2; DNA: TGTGCCAGCAGTTTTAATCTCCCAACTCGAGCGGGAGAGCAGTTCTTC; CDR3: CASSFNLPTRAGEQFF
J: TRBJ2-3; V: TRBV20-1; size: -; D: -; DNA: TGCAGTGCTAGAGTTCAGGACCCATACACAGATACGCAGTATTTT; CDR3: CSARVQDPYTDTQYF
J: TRBJ2-7; V: TRBV15; size: few; D: -; DNA: TGTGCCACCAGCCCCGAGAGGACGGTTGCCTACGAGCAGTACTTC; CDR3: CATSPERTVAYEQYF
J: TRBJ2-1; V: TRBV7-8; size: many; D: -; DNA: TGTGCCAGCAGCCCGACCTTCGACTGGCAGAAGCAGTTCTTC; CDR3: CASSPTFDWQKQFF
J: TRBJ2-1; V: TRBV2; size: -; D: TRBD2; DNA: TGTGCCAGTTGTATCCTAGCGGACGCTGAGCAGTTCTTC; CDR3: CASCILADAEQFF
J: TRBJ2-2; V: TRBV6-2/TRBV6-3; size: few; D: -; DNA: TGTGCCAGCAGTCCCGGACGTCTTTCCGCGAACACCGGGGAGCTGTTTTTT; CDR3: CASSPGRLSANTGELFF
J: TRBJ2-7; V: TRBV2; size: -; D: -; DNA: TGTGCCAGCAGCGAACGGAGCGGCACCAATCCCTCCTACGAGCAGTACTTC; CDR3: CASSERSGTNPSYEQYF
J: TRBJ1-4; V: TRBV28; size: -; D: -; DNA: TGTGCCAGCAGTCAACCCCTGGCAGATAATGAAAAACTGTTTTTT; CDR3: CASSQPLADNEKLFF
J: TRBJ2-3; V: TRBV29-1; size: -; D: TRBD2; DNA: TGCAGCGCTGAGCGGGAGACAGATACGCAGTATTTT; CDR3: CSAERETDTQYF
J: TRBJ2-2; V: TRBV4-1; size: -; D: TRBD2; DNA: TGCGCCAGCAGCCAAGATCTGGGACTAGCGGATAACACCGGGGAGCTGTCTTTT; CDR3: CASSQDLGLADNTGELSF
J: TRBJ2-5; V: TRBV28; size: -; D: -; DNA: TGTGCCAGCAGTTCCAGTTGGCAGACCCAGTACTTC; CDR3: CASSSSWQTQYF
J: TRBJ2-2; V: TRBV5-5; size: few; D: -; DNA: TGTGCCAGCAGCTTGGTCAGTTTCCCGTCCGGGGAGCTGTTTTTT; CDR3: CASSLVSFPSGELFF
J: TRBJ2-7; V: TRBV7-2; size: -; D: -; DNA: TGTGCCAGCAGCTCCCGCGGGACAGCCCATTACGAGCAGTACTTC; CDR3: CASSSRGTAHYEQYF
J: TRBJ2-7; V: TRBV25-1; size: -; D: -; DNA: TGTGCCAGCAGTGAATTCGGGGTAGGGAGCGACGAGCAGTACTTC; CDR3: CASSEFGVGSDEQYF
J: TRBJ1-1; V: TRBV6-1; size: -; D: -; DNA: TGTGCCAGCAGCCGACAGGTAAGCAACACTGAAGCTTTCTTT; CDR3: CASSRQVSNTEAFF
J: TRBJ2-7; V: TRBV7-6; size: many; D: TRBD1; DNA: TGTGCCAGCAGCGGTGGGACAGCCGCCTACGAGCAGTACTTC; CDR3: CASSGGTAAYEQYF
J: TRBJ2-5; V: TRBV7-7; size: -; D: -; DNA: TGTGCTAGCAGCTCAGGGGGACTAGAGGAGACCCAGTACTTC; CDR3: CASSSGGLEETQYF
J: TRBJ2-1; V: TRBV7-2; size: many; D: -; DNA: TGTGCCAGCAGCTTAGTGTCGAACTACAATGAGCAGTTCTTC; CDR3: CASSLVSNYNEQFF
J: TRBJ2-2; V: TRBV11-2; size: -; D: -; DNA: TGTGCCAGCAGCTTAGGGGGGCGCGACGGGGAGCTGTTTTTT; CDR3: CASSLGGRDGELFF
J: TRBJ2-3; V: TRBV12-3/TRBV12-4; size: many; D: -; DNA: TGTGCCAGCAGTTCGGGACTTAGGGGCCGGGTGGATACGCAGTATTTT; CDR3: CASSSGLRGRVDTQYF
J: TRBJ1-1; V: TRBV7-9; size: few; D: TRBD1; DNA: TGTGCCAGCAGCCCGGACAGGGTGAGAAGCACTGAAGCTTTCTTT; CDR3: CASSPDRVRSTEAFF
J: TRBJ1-6; V: TRBV30; size: few; D: -; DNA: TGTGCCTGGAGCGGTAATAGGGCTTATAATTCACCCCTCCACTTT; CDR3: CAWSGNRAYNSPLHF
J: TRBJ2-3; V: TRBV12-3/TRBV12-4; size: few; D: -; DNA: TGTGCCAGCAGTTTGAACCAGCGGAGCACAGATACGCAGTATTTT; CDR3: CASSLNQRSTDTQYF
J: TRBJ1-1; V: TRBV3-1; size: -; D: -; DNA: TGTGCCAGCAGCTCTATGGTAGACAGTACTCCTTTCTTT; CDR3: CASSSMVDSTPFF
J: TRBJ2-6; V: TRBV5-1; size: -; D: -; DNA: TGCGCCAGCAGCTTGGCCGGCAGGGGACTCTCTGGGGCCAACGTCCTGACTTTC; CDR3: CASSLAGRGLSGANVLTF
J: TRBJ2-6; V: TRBV28; size: many; D: TRBD1; DNA: TGTGCCAGCAGTTTATTAGGCAGGGGGTTAACTGGGGCCAACGTCCTGACTTTC; CDR3: CASSLLGRGLTGANVLTF
J: TRBJ2-7; V: TRBV5-5; size: -; D: -; DNA: TGTGCCTCGAGCTTAGCCTGGAGCTCCTACGAGCAGTACTTC; CDR3: CASSLAWSSYEQYF
J: TRBJ2-1; V: TRBV28; size: -; D: TRBD2; DNA: TGTGCCAGCAGTTTTGCGTTTGGCGGGGGGGCTAATGAGCAGTTCTTC; CDR3: CASSFAFGGGANEQFF
J: TRBJ2-5; V: TRBV11-1; size: few; D: -; DNA: TGTGCCAGCAGCTTAGGCGACGCGGGAACACTCCCGAGTCGGGAGACCCAGTACTTC; CDR3: CASSLGDAGTLPSRETQYF
J: TRBJ1-2; V: TRBV7-2; size: few; D: TRBD1; DNA: TGTGCCAGCAGCCGAGACACGGGACAGGGGGATCCTGGCTACACCTTC; CDR3: CASSRDTGQGDPGYTF
J: TRBJ2-7; V: TRBV7-6; size: few; D: TRBD2; DNA: TGTGCCAGCAGCCAGGGACTAGCCGGCGAGCAGTACTTC; CDR3: CASSQGLAGEQYF
J: TRBJ2-7; V: TRBV4-3; size: many; D: TRBD2; DNA: TGCGCCAGCAGCCAAGTACTAGCGGGAGGCCTATCCTACGAGCAGTACTTC; CDR3: CASSQVLAGGLSYEQYF
J: TRBJ2-3; V: TRBV5-1; size: few; D: -; DNA: TGCGCCAGCAGCTACGACGGAGGGGCCGGAACAGATACGCAGTATTTT; CDR3: CASSYDGGAGTDTQYF
J: TRBJ1-1; V: TRBV6-5; size: few; D: -; DNA: TGTGCCAGCAGTTACTCGTCGGGGGGGATGAACACTGAAGCTTTCTTT; CDR3: CASSYSSGGMNTEAFF
J: TRBJ2-1; V: TRBV7-6; size: -; D: -; DNA: TGTGCCAGCAGCTTAAGTGCAAAGGAGCAGTTCTTC; CDR3: CASSLSAKEQFF
J: TRBJ2-1; V: TRBV6-1; size: -; D: TRBD2; DNA: TGTGCCAGCAAGCCTAGCGGGAGATTGTGGCAGTTCTTC; CDR3: CASKPSGRLWQFF
J: TRBJ1-1; V: TRBV20-1; size: -; D: -; DNA: TGCAGTGCTAGAGTAGGGTTTTCTGAAGCTTTCTTT; CDR3: CSARVGFSEAFF
J: TRBJ2-5; V: TRBV2; size: -; D: -; DNA: TGTGCCAGCACCGCGGGCGAGACCCAGTACTTC; CDR3: CASTAGETQYF
J: TRBJ2-7; V: TRBV5-1; size: -; D: TRBD1; DNA: TGCGCCAGCAGCTGGGCCGGGACAGGGGGCCTCGAGCAGTACTTC; CDR3: CASSWAGTGGLEQYF
J: TRBJ2-5; V: TRBV4-2; size: many; D: TRBD2; DNA: TGTGCCAGCAGCCAAGATGGTGGCGGGGGGCCAGAAGAGACCCAGTACTTC; CDR3: CASSQDGGGGPEETQYF
J: TRBJ1-6; V: TRBV7-2; size: -; D: -; DNA: TGTGCCAGCAGCCGGAATGCAGTGGATTCACCCCTCCACTTT; CDR3: CASSRNAVDSPLHF
J: TRBJ2-6; V: TRBV20-1; size: -; D: TRBD2; DNA: TGCTGTTGTGGGAGGGCCCGCTCTGGGGCCAACGTCCTGACTTTC; CDR3: CCCGRARSGANVLTF
J: TRBJ2-3; V: TRBV20-1; size: -; D: -; DNA: TGCAGCCCACCGGCACACACAGATACGCAGTATTTT; CDR3: CSPPAHTDTQYF
J: TRBJ2-7; V: TRBV12-3/TRBV12-4; size: few; D: TRBD2; DNA: TGTGCCAGCAGGGGACTAGCGGGAGCCTACGAGCAGTACTTC; CDR3: CASRGLAGAYEQYF
J: TRBJ2-7; V: TRBV6-1; size: -; D: TRBD1; DNA: TGTGCCAGCAGTGAAAGTAGGACAGGGAGAGCCTACGAGCAGTACTTC; CDR3: CASSESRTGRAYEQYF
J: TRBJ2-7; V: TRBV20-1; size: -; D: TRBD1; DNA: TGCAGTGCACTATCCCGGGACAGGGGCTCCCCCCGAATATACGAGCAGTACTTC; CDR3: CSALSRDRGSPRIYEQYF
J: TRBJ2-7; V: TRBV7-9; size: few; D: -; DNA: TGTGCCAGCAGCTTAGCTGCTCGCGAGCAGTACTTC; CDR3: CASSLAAREQYF